Shown below are 10 T cell receptor beta chains from a single sample sequenced in a study of cytomegalovirus exposure and HLA in healthy donors. Vbeta (60) and Jbeta (13) primers were used in the PCR. Sequencing was performed with immunoSEQ multiplex PCR; in TCRdb, only in-frame clones are kept and a portion is missing. The data contain approximately 180,000 clones, roughly 80% of them singletons. Input material: PBMCs. Source of these receptors: a woman between 18 and 29 years old in good health and CMV-seronegative.

The genes are TRBV6-1 and TRBJ2-1; the match to TRBD2 covers 7 bases. V trimming: 2 bases; J trimming: 9 bases; junction bases outside the gene matches: 4. Germline CDR1 reads MNHNS; CDR2 reads SASEGT. The CDR3 extends over 13 amino acids. The CDR3 nucleotides are TGTGCCAGCAGTGAATTCAGGGAGGGTGAGCAGTTCTTC. This translates into CASSEFREGEQFF.

The rearrangement joins TRBV11-2 to TRBJ1-4, with D maybe TRBD1 (6 bases). Trimming shortened V by 2 bases and J by 7 bases, and 17 bases separated the two germline ends. The CDR3 runs 16 residues. CDR1 and CDR2 (germline): SGHAT, FQNNGV. The CDR3 DNA reads as TGTGCCAGCAGCTTATCGGCAACAGGGATTTTTGAAAAACTGTTTTTT. This gives the protein CASSLSATGIFEKLFF.

Concerning this clone itself: The junction differs from germline at one of its ends, possibly a read error. Here the CDR3 DNA reads TGTTCCAGCAGCTCCGCGCTAGCGGGAGCGGTGTACGAGCAGTACTTC. Protein: CSSSSALAGAVYEQYF. The chain has TRBV7-9 and TRBJ2-7; 10 bases line up with TRBD2. CDR1 SEHNR and CDR2 FQNEAQ come from the germline V gene (reference sequence). This CDR3 comprises 16 residues.

V usage is TRBV19 and J usage is TRBJ2-5; TRBD1 matches 9 bases. This CDR3 spans 14 amino acids. With V trimmed by 4 bases and J by 7 bases, 7 bases remained unmatched. Germline CDR1 LNHDA, CDR2 SQIVND (reference sequence). CDR3 in amino acids: CASSTGQGWVTQYF. In DNA, the CDR3 is TGTGCCAGTAGTACCGGACAGGGGTGGGTGACCCAGTACTTC.

This chain uses TRBV28 with TRBJ1-1; tentative D call: TRBD1 (6 bases). This CDR3 is 15 amino acids long. The germline V gene encodes CDR1 MDHEN and CDR2 SYDVKM. The CDR3 bases are TGTGCAAGTCGACGAGGGGGTACGATGAACACTGAAGCTTTCTTT. It is translated as CASRRGGTMNTEAFF.

The genes are TRBV27 and TRBJ1-2; 9 bases are a match to TRBD1. CDR1 and CDR2 from the germline V gene are MNHEY and SMNVEV (reference sequence). The CDR3 covers 14 residues. V was pared by 6 bases and J by 8 bases, with 10 bases of the junction left unmatched. The chain's CDR3 is CASSSAGTGKGYTF. CDR3 bases: TGTGCCAGCAGCAGCGCCGGGACAGGGAAAGGCTACACCTTC.

V is TRBV19 and J is TRBJ2-5, with TRBD2 matching 8 bases. This CDR3 comprises 13 residues. In germline, CDR1 is LNHDA, CDR2 SQIVND (reference sequence). V shed 6 bases and J 2 bases; nucleotides not matched to a gene: 2. CDR3 bases: TGTGCCAGTAGAACTAGCGGTCAAGAGACCCAGTACTTC. It encodes CASRTSGQETQYF.

The chain combines TRBV7-2 with TRBJ2-7, with D possibly TRBD2 on 6 matching bases. CDR1 is SGHTA and CDR2 is FQGNSA in the germline V gene. CDR3 size: 14 residues. Trimming cost V 3 bases and J 0 bases, with 9 bases left between them. CDR3 sequence: CASSLGGTSYEQYF. CDR3 DNA: TGTGCCAGCAGCTTGGGCGGGACCTCCTACGAGCAGTACTTC.

J is TRBJ2-7 and V is TRBV4-2; a possible D gene is TRBD1 (6 bases). The CDR3 contains 13 residues. CDR1 is LGHNA, CDR2 YNFKEQ, per germline. Trimming cost V 1 base and J 8 bases, with 12 bases left between them. CDR3 amino acids: CASSQGTEAQQYF. CDR3 nucleotide sequence: TGTGCCAGCAGCCAAGGGACAGAAGCCCAGCAGTACTTC.

The chain recombines TRBV7-9 with TRBJ2-7; D gene ambiguous. Deletions cut 1 base from V and 6 bases from J, with 7 bases between. The CDR3 spans 12 residues. Per germline, CDR1 SEHNR and CDR2 FQNEAQ (reference sequence). CDR3 protein: CASSLGSAEQYV. The CDR3, as DNA: TGTGCCAGCAGCTTAGGCAGCGCCGAGCAGTACGTC.